This T cell receptor (beta chain) was obtained from a study of blood T cell repertoires in COVID-19. About the research overall: In each case, the material was cDNA or gDNA derived from T cells, B-cell-depleted T cells, or PBMCs.

Authors' processing steps: Cell counts per sample came from amplifying reference gene primers. Sequenced by immunoSEQ multiplex PCR; TCRdb stores in-frame clones only, minus some. V, J and clone size reflect that table, while D and trimming were determined from the DNA. The sample contains 150,000 to 200,000 clones, approximately 86% of which appear only once. CDR3 size: 12 residues. Looked up from germline, CDR1 is MDHEN and CDR2 is SYDVKM. Trimming stripped 10 bases from V and 5 bases from J, with 15 bases between. Cohort 3 donors counted as recovered after two negative PCRs, clearance, or resolved symptoms.

The sequenced material came from PBMCs or T cells enriched from blood (not recorded which). V usage is TRBV28 and J usage is TRBJ2-7; a weak D match, TRBD1 (6 bases). The source is a man aged 60 to 69 who had recovered from COVID-19. For the CDR3, the DNA is TGTGCCACCCGGACAGCCCACCACGAGCAGTACTTC. Translating gives CATRTAHHEQYF.